The rows below give T cell receptor beta chains drawn from one sample of a study of blood T cells in healthy people across ages. TCRdb redid the calling of the 5' RACE reads with MiXCR, one entry per CDR3 protein. The data hold about 1.5 million distinct CDR3 sequences, with 35% to 45% observed a single time. The sequenced material came from blood. Source of these receptors: a woman aged 18 to 35 in good health. CDR3s include the opening cysteine and the closing phenylalanine or tryptophan. A D gene is named only where the DNA matches it firmly. A row's size may be missing; if present it is once, few, many or a size class.

cdr3_aa cdr3_nt clone_size j_call d_call v_call
CATSDHITSGSYNEQFF TGTGCCACCAGTGACCATATAACTAGCGGGAGCTACAATGAGCAGTTCTTC - TRBJ2-1 TRBD2 TRBV24-1
CSVYGHMYQETQYF TGCAGCGTCTACGGACACATGTACCAAGAGACCCAGTACTTC - TRBJ2-5 - TRBV29-1
CASSYSRRTGNTIYF TGTGCCAGCAGTTACTCGAGGCGGACTGGAAACACCATATATTTT - TRBJ1-3 - TRBV6-5
CASSIGTSGLTGELFF TGCGCCAGCAGCATCGGGACTAGCGGGCTCACCGGGGAGCTGTTTTTT - TRBJ2-2 TRBD2 TRBV5-1
CSVEDSQTGLLYNEQFF TGCAGCGTTGAAGATTCCCAGACAGGGCTCCTTTACAATGAGCAGTTCTTC - TRBJ2-1 TRBD1 TRBV29-1
CTAWYNTDTQYF TGCACCGCCTGGTACAACACAGATACGCAGTATTTT - TRBJ2-3 - TRBV20-1
CSAGPWGRLGEQFF TGCAGTGCTGGGCCCTGGGGACGCCTCGGGGAGCAGTTCTTC once TRBJ2-1 - TRBV20-1
CSASVPASRSGNTIYF TGCAGTGCTAGCGTCCCGGCCAGCCGCTCTGGAAACACCATATATTTT - TRBJ1-3 - TRBV20-1
CASSVVEGLSEAFF TGTGCCAGCAGCGTAGTTGAGGGGTTAAGTGAAGCTTTCTTT - TRBJ1-1 - TRBV9
CASRPGTSSETQYF TGTGCCAGCAGACCCGGGACTAGCTCTGAGACCCAGTACTTC - TRBJ2-5 TRBD2 TRBV2
CASSWDGREDTEAFF TGCGCCAGCAGCTGGGACGGCCGAGAGGACACTGAAGCTTTCTTT few TRBJ1-1 - TRBV5-1
CASSLAWFGTEGRGAEAFF TGTGCCAGCAGCTTAGCTTGGTTTGGGACAGAGGGAAGAGGAGCTGAAGCTTTCTTT - TRBJ1-1 TRBD1 TRBV7-9
CASSALSTDTQYF TGTGCCAGCAGCGCACTTAGCACAGATACGCAGTATTTT - TRBJ2-3 - TRBV9
CASRLGTGVEAFF TGTGCCAGCAGGCTAGGGACAGGGGTTGAAGCTTTCTTT few TRBJ1-1 TRBD1 TRBV2
CAGKRKEGHEQFF TGTGCCGGGAAGAGAAAGGAGGGGCACGAGCAGTTCTTC - TRBJ2-1 - TRBV21-1
CASSQSSGVTYNEQFF TGTGCCAGCAGCCAATCAAGCGGGGTTACCTACAATGAGCAGTTCTTC few TRBJ2-1 TRBD2 TRBV7-2
CASSSSTSGARNEQFF TGTGCCAGCAGTTCCTCTACTAGCGGGGCACGGAATGAGCAGTTCTTC - TRBJ2-1 TRBD2 TRBV12-3/TRBV12-4
CASSLSGGDYEQYF TGCGCCAGCAGCCTCAGCGGGGGGGACTACGAGCAGTACTTC - TRBJ2-7 TRBD2 TRBV4-3